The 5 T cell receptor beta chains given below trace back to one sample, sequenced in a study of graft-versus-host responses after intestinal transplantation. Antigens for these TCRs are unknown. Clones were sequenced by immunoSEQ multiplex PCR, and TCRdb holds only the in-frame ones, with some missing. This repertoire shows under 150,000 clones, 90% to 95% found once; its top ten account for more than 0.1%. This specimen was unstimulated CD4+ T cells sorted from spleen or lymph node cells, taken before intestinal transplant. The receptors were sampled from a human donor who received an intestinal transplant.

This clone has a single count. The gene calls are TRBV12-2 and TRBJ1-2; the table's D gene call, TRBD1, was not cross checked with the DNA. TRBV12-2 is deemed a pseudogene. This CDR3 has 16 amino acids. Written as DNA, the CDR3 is TGTGCAAGTCGCCTACCGGGACAGACCCTGCTCTATGGCTACACCTTC. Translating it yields CASRLPGQTLLYGYTF.

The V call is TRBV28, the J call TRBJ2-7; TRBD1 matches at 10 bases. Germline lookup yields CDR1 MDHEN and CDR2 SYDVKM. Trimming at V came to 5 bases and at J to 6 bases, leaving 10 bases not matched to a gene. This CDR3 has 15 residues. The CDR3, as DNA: TGTGCCAGCAGTCCCCGCGGGACAGGGGTACTCGAGCAGTACTTC. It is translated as CASSPRGTGVLEQYF.

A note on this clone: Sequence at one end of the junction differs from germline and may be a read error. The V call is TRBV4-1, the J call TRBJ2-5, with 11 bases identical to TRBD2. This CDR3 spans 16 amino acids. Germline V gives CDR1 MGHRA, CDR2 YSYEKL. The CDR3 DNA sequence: TGCGCCAGCAGCCAAGATCTACGTTCGGGACTAGCGGAACCCAACTTC. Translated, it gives CASSQDLRSGLAEPNF.

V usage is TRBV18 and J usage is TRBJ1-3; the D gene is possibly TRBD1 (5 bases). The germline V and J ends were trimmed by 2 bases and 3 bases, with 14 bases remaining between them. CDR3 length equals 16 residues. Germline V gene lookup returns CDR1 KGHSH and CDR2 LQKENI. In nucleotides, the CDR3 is TGTGCCAGCTCACCAATTTCGAGGGGAGGTGGAAACACCATATATTTT. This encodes CASSPISRGGGNTIYF. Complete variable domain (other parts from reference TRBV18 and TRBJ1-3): NAGVMQNPRHLVRRRGQEARLRCSPMKGHSHVYWYRQLPEEGLKFMVYLQKENIIDESGMPKERFSAEFPKEGPSILRIQQVVRGDSAAYFCASSPISRGGGNTIYFGEGSWLTVV.

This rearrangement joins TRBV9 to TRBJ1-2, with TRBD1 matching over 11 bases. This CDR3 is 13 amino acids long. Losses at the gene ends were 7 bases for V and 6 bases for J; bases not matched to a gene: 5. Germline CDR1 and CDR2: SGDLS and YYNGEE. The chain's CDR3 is CASERDRGNGYTF. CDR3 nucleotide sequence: TGTGCCAGCGAACGGGACAGGGGGAATGGCTACACCTTC.